The sequence of this T cell receptor (beta chain) was determined in a study of T-cell reconstitution after alpha-beta-depleted transplantation in children. General study points: T-cell counts and diversity at one year following transplant were attributed mainly to newly produced T cells. In some patients, recipient T cells and intrathymic progenitors surviving conditioning explained high day-60 diversity. At around two months after transplant, the alpha-beta T cells were reportedly derived from several hundred expanded clones that came from non-depleted graft cells.

With respect to this clonotype: The target antigen is unknown.

Using unique molecular identifiers, the investigators prepared the TCRbeta library. TCRdb re-analysed the PCR reads in MiXCR, keeping a single row per CDR3 protein. The data contain under 450,000 distinct CDR3 sequences, about a sixth of them singletons. CDR1 is MNHEY, CDR2 SVGEGT, per germline. CDR3 length: 15 residues. J gave up 5 bases and V 8 bases, and 10 bases lay outside the gene matches. The sequences come from PBMCs, mostly from graft donor cells, collected 360 days after TCRalphabeta/CD19-depleted stem cell transplant. The receptor was derived from a boy younger than two who had a stem cell transplant for Wiskott-Aldrich syndrome, so the T cells may come from the graft donor. The chain joins TRBV6-2 or TRBV6-3 to TRBJ2-1, with 9 bases lining up with TRBD1. For the CDR3, the DNA is TGTGCCAGCCGCCGAGGGACAGGGCTCAACAATGAGCAGTTCTTC. It yields the protein CASRRGTGLNNEQFF.